These T cell receptor beta chains were read from a single sample in a study of control samples from healthy donors and cancer patients. Profiled with immunoSEQ multiplex PCR; TCRdb holds only in-frame clones, not every one. The sample has approximately 190,000 clones; 91% are singletons. The specimen was blood. These receptors originate from a man aged 30 to 45 in good health. The CDR3 runs from the conserved cysteine through the conserved F or W. D genes are given only for firm matches. Rows may omit the clone size; those that give it use once, few, many or a size class.

size: NA; V: TRBV7-9; D: NA; J: TRBJ2-7; CDR3: CASSLTDGENEQYF; DNA: TGTGCCAGCAGCCTGACTGACGGAGAGAACGAGCAGTACTTC
size: NA; V: TRBV10-2; D: NA; J: TRBJ1-2; CDR3: CASSEFNYGYTF; DNA: TGCGCCAGCAGTGAGTTTAACTATGGCTACACCTTC
size: NA; V: TRBV7-9; D: NA; J: TRBJ2-3; CDR3: CASSREQKGNTQYF; DNA: TGTGCCAGCAGTAGGGAACAGAAGGGAAATACGCAGTATTTT
size: NA; V: TRBV6-4; D: NA; J: TRBJ1-4; CDR3: CASSHADKATNEKLFF; DNA: TGTGCCAGCAGCCACGCAGATAAAGCAACTAATGAAAAACTGTTTTTT
size: NA; V: TRBV21-1; D: NA; J: TRBJ1-6; CDR3: CASSFRDRALNSPLHF; DNA: TGTGCCAGCAGCTTCCGGGACAGGGCCCTTAATTCACCCCTCCACTTT
size: NA; V: TRBV27; D: NA; J: TRBJ1-6; CDR3: CASAPRSSSYNSPLHF; DNA: TGTGCCAGCGCCCCTAGGTCCAGCTCCTATAATTCACCCCTCCACTTT
size: NA; V: TRBV27; D: NA; J: TRBJ2-1; CDR3: CASISERGARNEQFF; DNA: TGTGCCAGCATATCCGAGAGGGGGGCAAGGAATGAGCAGTTCTTC
size: once; V: TRBV7-2; D: TRBD2; J: TRBJ2-1; CDR3: CASSPWASGDTNEQFF; DNA: TGTGCCAGCAGCCCCTGGGCTAGCGGGGATACCAATGAGCAGTTCTTC
size: NA; V: TRBV24-1; D: NA; J: TRBJ2-1; CDR3: CATSEPEGGHYNEQFF; DNA: TGTGCCACCAGTGAGCCTGAGGGGGGCCACTACAATGAGCAGTTCTTC
size: NA; V: TRBV15; D: NA; J: TRBJ2-7; CDR3: CATSHESFYEQYF; DNA: TGTGCCACCAGCCACGAGTCGTTCTACGAGCAGTACTTC
size: once; V: TRBV6-1; D: NA; J: TRBJ1-2; CDR3: CASSDPIARSANYGYTF; DNA: TGTGCCAGCAGTGACCCCATCGCCAGGAGTGCTAACTATGGCTACACCTTC
size: NA; V: TRBV21-1; D: NA; J: TRBJ1-4; CDR3: CASSKGGGLGEKLFF; DNA: TGTGCCAGCAGCAAAGGGGGCGGGTTAGGTGAAAAACTGTTTTTT
size: NA; V: TRBV6-6; D: TRBD2; J: TRBJ2-1; CDR3: CASSMGTSGGNEQFF; DNA: TGTGCCAGCAGTATGGGGACTAGCGGGGGTAATGAGCAGTTCTTC
size: NA; V: TRBV7-9; D: NA; J: TRBJ1-5; CDR3: CASSQGTGRQPQHF; DNA: TGTGCCAGCAGCCAAGGCACAGGTCGTCAGCCCCAGCATTTT
size: NA; V: TRBV5-4; D: NA; J: TRBJ1-3; CDR3: CASSLVGGGSGNTIYF; DNA: TGTGCCAGCAGCTTGGTTGGGGGGGGCTCTGGAAACACCATATATTTT
size: NA; V: TRBV19; D: NA; J: TRBJ1-3; CDR3: CASSIGIVPSGNTIYF; DNA: TGTGCCAGTAGTATAGGAATCGTTCCCTCTGGAAACACCATATATTTT
size: NA; V: TRBV18; D: TRBD1; J: TRBJ1-5; CDR3: CASSPGTGADQPQHF; DNA: TGTGCCAGCTCACCGGGGACAGGGGCTGATCAGCCCCAGCATTTT
size: NA; V: TRBV12-3/TRBV12-4; D: NA; J: TRBJ2-7; CDR3: CASSGQNSYEQYF; DNA: TGTGCCAGCAGTGGCCAAAACTCCTACGAGCAGTACTTC
size: NA; V: TRBV5-6; D: NA; J: TRBJ1-1; CDR3: CASSLELGQDFF; DNA: TGTGCCAGCAGCTTGGAGTTAGGGCAGGATTTCTTT
size: NA; V: TRBV18; D: NA; J: TRBJ1-2; CDR3: CASSPRPIYGYTF; DNA: TGTGCCAGCTCACCACGGCCGATCTATGGCTACACCTTC